These 9 T cell receptor beta chains originate from one sample sequenced in a study of cytomegalovirus exposure and HLA in healthy donors. In the PCR, 60 Vbeta and 13 Jbeta primers were used. Only in-frame clones appear in the TCRdb table, and some are missing; sequencing was by immunoSEQ multiplex PCR. The sample has over 150,000 clones, 71% seen once. The sample was PBMCs. Receptors were obtained from a woman aged 30 to 39 in good health and CMV-seronegative.

This rearrangement joins TRBV4-3 to TRBJ1-2; D call uncertain. The CDR3 is 14 amino acids. Trimming removed 1 base at V and 0 bases at J, with 6 bases between. Germline CDR1 is LGHNA and CDR2 is YSLEER. The CDR3 sequence is CASSQVSANYGYTF. Here the CDR3 DNA reads TGCGCCAGCAGCCAAGTGTCAGCTAACTATGGCTACACCTTC.

This chain connects TRBV7-2 to TRBJ2-1, with 13 bases identical to TRBD2. In germline, CDR1 is SGHTA, CDR2 FQGNSA. The CDR3 is 17 residues long. J gave up 7 bases and V 2 bases, and 8 bases lay outside the gene matches. CDR3 nucleotides: TGTGCCAGCAGCTTAATGCGTGGACTAGCGGGAGTTAATGAGCAGTTCTTC. Its protein product is CASSLMRGLAGVNEQFF.

This chain joins TRBV7-6 and TRBJ2-5; TRBD2 agrees at 11 bases. The CDR3 length is 14 residues. The germline V gene has CDR1 SGHVS and CDR2 FNYEAQ. Trimming at V came to 4 bases and at J to 3 bases, leaving 1 base not matched to a gene. The CDR3 nucleotides are TGTGCCAGCAGCTCGGGACTAGCGGAAGAGACCCAGTACTTC. Protein sequence: CASSSGLAEETQYF. The full variable domain, rest sourced from reference TRBV7-6 and TRBJ2-5, is GAGVSQSPRYKVTKRGQDVALRCDPISGHVSLYWYRQALGQGPEFLTYFNYEAQQDKSGLPNDRFSAERPEGSISTLTIQRTEQRDSAMYRCASSSGLAEETQYFGPGTRLLVL.

A single count supports this clone. The genes are TRBV7-6 and TRBJ2-2, with 9 nucleotides matching TRBD1. V dropped 2 bases and J dropped 6; count of bases not matched to a gene: 7. Germline V lookup: CDR1 SGHVS, CDR2 FNYEAQ. The CDR3 is 16 amino acids. CDR3 in amino acids: CASSLSGTGSSGELFF. The CDR3 DNA reads as TGTGCCAGCAGCTTAAGTGGGACAGGGAGTTCCGGGGAGCTGTTTTTT.

This sequence joins TRBV19 and TRBJ1-4; TRBD1 matches at 12 bases. From germline, CDR1 is LNHDA and CDR2 SQIVND (reference sequence). V shed 4 bases, J shed 8 bases, and the junction held 5 bases outside the gene matches. The CDR3 is 15 amino acids. This chain's CDR3 is CASSTWDRGHEKLFF. CDR3 bases: TGTGCCAGTAGTACCTGGGACAGGGGGCACGAAAAACTGTTTTTT. Supplemented by reference TRBV19 and TRBJ1-4, the full variable domain reads DGGITQSPKYLFRKEGQNVTLSCEQNLNHDAMYWYRQDPGQGLRLIYYSQIVNDFQKGDIAEGYSVSREKKESFPLTVTSAQKNPTAFYLCASSTWDRGHEKLFFGSGTQLSVL.

The table lists this clone with a count of one. This sequence joins TRBV7-8 and TRBJ2-2; 9 bases line up with TRBD2. Germline values: CDR1 SGHVS, CDR2 FQNEAQ. J lost 6 bases, V lost 1 base, and 12 bases had no gene match. The CDR3 has 18 amino acids. The CDR3 loop reads CASSLVTSGPTRAGELFF. The CDR3 DNA reads TGTGCCAGCAGCTTAGTGACTAGCGGTCCTACTAGGGCCGGGGAGCTGTTTTTT.

The J gene is TRBJ2-5, the V gene TRBV5-6; possible D gene TRBD1, 7 bases. Trimming cost V 3 bases and J 3 bases, with 12 bases left between them. Germline-derived CDR1 and CDR2 are SGHDT and YYEEEE. This CDR3 region has 14 residues. CDR3 DNA sequence: TGTGCCAGCAGCTCTACAGGGGAGGAAGAGACCCAGTACTTC. It specifies CASSSTGEEETQYF.

V and J are TRBV7-2 and TRBJ2-2, with 13 bases identical to TRBD2. V lost 1 base and J lost 4; bases outside the gene matches: 6. The germline V gene encodes CDR1 SGHTA and CDR2 FQGNSA. This CDR3 comprises 18 residues. Here the CDR3 DNA reads TGTGCCAGCAGCTTAGTACTAGCGGGGGGGCGCGGCACCGGGGAGCTGTTTTTT. Translation gives CASSLVLAGGRGTGELFF.

The table lists this clone with a few counts. The genes are TRBV15 and TRBJ2-2; 7 bases are a match to TRBD2. Germline V CDR1 and CDR2: LNHNV, YYDKDF (reference sequence). This CDR3 has 13 residues. The junction had 4 bases not matched to a gene; V was cut back by 8 bases and J by 4 bases. The CDR3 DNA follows: TGTGCCACCGGGAGGGGAAGCACCGGGGAGCTGTTTTTT. Translation gives CATGRGSTGELFF.